This entry lists 32 T cell receptor beta chains sequenced from one sample in a study of blood T cell repertoires in COVID-19. Assay used: immunoSEQ multiplex PCR; TCRdb lists only in-frame clones, some missing. The table has around 100,000 clones, about 84% seen once; the top ten hold about a quarter. Material: peripheral blood. The receptor source for this set is a human donor in a cohort sampled during active COVID-19.

V gene TRBV27 combines with J gene TRBJ1-4; no firm D call. CDR3 length: 15 amino acids. V dropped 4 bases and J dropped 5 bases, with 14 bases sitting between them. Germline values: CDR1 MNHEY, CDR2 SMNVEV (reference sequence). The CDR3 sequence is CASSSSLSVNEKLFF. CDR3 coding DNA: TGTGCCAGCAGTTCAAGTTTATCGGTGAATGAAAAACTGTTTTTT.

As DNA, the CDR3 is TGTGCCATCAGTGAACTAGCGGGAGGGCCGGGATCCAAAAACATTCAGTACTTC. It encodes CAISELAGGPGSKNIQYF. This rearrangement joins TRBV10-3 to TRBJ2-4; 13 bases align to TRBD2. The junction had 7 bases not matched to a gene; V was cut back by 3 bases and J by 2 bases. This CDR3 contains 18 residues. In germline, CDR1 is ENHRY, CDR2 SYGVKD.

CDR3 sequence: CASRRAGQGSDEQFF. CDR3 sequence (DNA): TGCGCCAGCAGAAGGGCGGGACAGGGGAGCGATGAGCAGTTCTTC. V usage is TRBV5-1 and J usage is TRBJ2-1; 10 bases fit TRBD1. This CDR3 has 15 amino acids. Germline trimming cut 5 bases from V and 8 bases from J; bases unmatched to any gene: 10. The germline V gene encodes CDR1 SGHRS and CDR2 YFSETQ.

The rearrangement joins TRBV6-5 to TRBJ2-7; 8 nucleotides line up with TRBD1. The CDR3 is 13 amino acids. Losses at the gene ends were 7 bases for V and 4 bases for J; bases not matched to a gene: 6. Germline CDR1 is MNHEY and CDR2 is SVGAGI. The DNA for the CDR3 is TGTGCCAGCAATCTTAACAGGGGGTACGAGCAGTACTTC. The encoded protein is CASNLNRGYEQYF.

The chain joins TRBV19 to TRBJ2-2; D might be TRBD1 (5 bases). V was clipped by 2 bases and J by 1 base, with 5 bases between them. The germline CDR1 and CDR2 sequences are LNHDA and SQIVND (reference sequence). The CDR3 consists of 14 residues. DNA for the CDR3: TGTGCCAGTAGTATACAGGGGAACACCGGGGAGCTGTTTTTT. Translating gives CASSIQGNTGELFF.

The V and J genes are TRBV5-4 and TRBJ1-1, with 9 bases fitting TRBD1. Per the germline V gene, CDR1 is SGHNT and CDR2 is YYREEE (reference sequence). The CDR3 is 17 residues long. The junction had 8 bases not matched to a gene; V was cut back by 0 bases and J by 2 bases. CDR3 sequence reads: CASSLGDREWSNTEAFF. The CDR3 DNA sequence: TGTGCCAGCAGCTTGGGGGACAGGGAGTGGTCAAACACTGAAGCTTTCTTT. Together with reference TRBV5-4 and TRBJ1-1, the CDR3 gives the full variable domain: ETGVTQSPTHLIKTRGQQVTLRCSSQSGHNTVSWYQQALGQGPQFIFQYYREEENGRGNFPPRFSGLQFPNYSSELNVNALELDDSALYLCASSLGDREWSNTEAFFGQGTRLTVV.

At least ten counts were recorded for this clone. The rearrangement joins TRBV5-5 to TRBJ2-7; 8 bases are a match to TRBD1. The CDR3 is 13 residues long. After removal of 0 bases from V and 6 bases from J, the junction contained 2 bases not matched to a gene. The germline CDR1 and CDR2 sequences are SGHKS and YYEKEE (reference sequence). The CDR3 loop is CASSLGTGGEQYF. DNA of the CDR3: TGTGCCAGCAGCTTGGGCACAGGGGGCGAGCAGTACTTC.

The rearrangement joins TRBV3-1 (or the pseudogene TRBV3-2) to TRBJ2-3, with 7 positions matching TRBD1. CDR1 and CDR2 from the germline V gene are LGHDT and YNNKEL (reference sequence). The CDR3 runs 13 residues. The V and J ends lost 8 bases and 7 bases, in that order; junction bases with no gene match: 9. The CDR3 nucleotides read TGTGCCAGCCTTGCAACAGGGGCGAATACGCAGTATTTT. Residues: CASLATGANTQYF.

The chain links TRBV7-9 to TRBJ2-1; D perhaps matches TRBD2 (6 bases). The V and J ends lost 3 bases and 10 bases respectively, with 13 bases between them. From germline, CDR1 is SEHNR and CDR2 FQNEAQ (reference sequence). The CDR3 loop spans 13 amino acids. CDR3 DNA sequence: TGTGCCAGCAGCTTTCTTAGCGGTATGGAGCAGTTCTTC. This translates into CASSFLSGMEQFF.

V is TRBV7-8 and J is TRBJ2-2; TRBD2 matches 10 bases. The V and J ends lost 5 bases and 7 bases, in that order; junction bases with no gene match: 10. The CDR3 loop spans 16 amino acids. Germline CDR1 SGHVS, CDR2 FQNEAQ. The CDR3 spells CASSQRGLATRGELFF. The CDR3 coding sequence is TGTGCCAGCAGCCAACGGGGACTAGCGACCCGCGGGGAGCTGTTTTTT. The full variable domain, its missing parts supplied by reference TRBV7-8 and TRBJ2-2, is GAGVSQSPRYKVAKRGQDVALRCDPISGHVSLFWYQQALGQGPEFLTYFQNEAQLDKSGLPSDRFFAERPEGSVSTLKIQRTQQEDSAVYLCASSQRGLATRGELFFGEGSRLTVL.

The chain combines TRBV3-1 (or the pseudogene TRBV3-2) with TRBJ2-1; 11 bases fit TRBD2. The CDR3 has 21 residues. CDR1 and CDR2 (germline): LGHDT, YNNKEL (reference sequence). V was clipped by 4 bases and J by 0 bases; unmatched bases: 17. For the CDR3, the DNA is TGTGCCAGCAGCCCACGACCCTTAGCGGGAGGGCCAGTTAACTCCTACAATGAGCAGTTCTTC. Its translation: CASSPRPLAGGPVNSYNEQFF.

This clone was picked up a small number of times. This sequence joins TRBV10-3 and TRBJ2-1; TRBD2 agrees at 11 bases. With V trimmed by 2 bases and J by 2 bases, 2 bases remained unmatched. CDR3 length: 16 residues. Germline values: CDR1 ENHRY, CDR2 SYGVKD. The CDR3 sequence is CAISEQTSGAYNEQFF. Here the CDR3 DNA reads TGTGCCATCAGTGAGCAGACTAGCGGGGCCTACAATGAGCAGTTCTTC.

The chain is built from TRBV18 and TRBJ1-1, with a weak D call TRBD1 (6 bases). With 5 bases removed from V and 5 bases from J, the gap between germline ends came to 12 bases. This CDR3 comprises 13 residues. Per the germline V gene, CDR1 is KGHSH and CDR2 is LQKENI. For the CDR3, the DNA is TGTGCCAGCTCAGGAACAGGGTTAACTGAAGCTTTCTTT. Translating it yields CASSGTGLTEAFF. Using reference TRBV18 and TRBJ1-1 for the parts outside the CDR3, the full variable domain is NAGVMQNPRHLVRRRGQEARLRCSPMKGHSHVYWYRQLPEEGLKFMVYLQKENIIDESGMPKERFSAEFPKEGPSILRIQQVVRGDSAAYFCASSGTGLTEAFFGQGTRLTVV.

The chain joins TRBV19 to TRBJ2-3; tentatively, D is TRBD2 (7 bases). The CDR3 consists of 16 residues. The V and J ends lost 6 bases and 0 bases respectively, with 16 bases between them. Germline values: CDR1 LNHDA, CDR2 SQIVND (reference sequence). The CDR3 region has the DNA TGTGCCAGTAGCTGGGGGGGGCCTATTAGCACAGATACGCAGTATTTT. Its protein product is CASSWGGPISTDTQYF.

The genes are TRBV5-5 and TRBJ1-4; 7 positions agree with TRBD1. J was trimmed by 6 bases and V by 8 bases; bases with no gene match: 10. The CDR3 extends over 14 amino acids. Germline V lookup: CDR1 SGHKS, CDR2 YYEKEE (reference sequence). The CDR3 protein is CASQVGQVDEKLFF. As DNA, the CDR3 is TGTGCCAGTCAAGTAGGACAGGTTGATGAAAAACTGTTTTTT. The entire variable domain, with the rest obtained from reference TRBV5-5 and TRBJ1-4, is as follows: DAGVTQSPTHLIKTRGQQVTLRCSPISGHKSVSWYQQVLGQGPQFIFQYYEKEERGRGNFPDRFSARQFPNYSSELNVNALLLGDSALYLCASQVGQVDEKLFFGSGTQLSVL.

The chain combines TRBV3-1 (or the pseudogene TRBV3-2) with TRBJ2-1; TRBD2 matches 11 bases. The V segment lost 0 bases and the J segment 7 bases; nucleotides outside the gene matches: 8. The CDR3 sequence is 17 residues long. The germline gives CDR1 LGHDT, CDR2 YNNKEL (reference sequence). DNA of the CDR3: TGTGCCAGCAGCCAAGAAGGCCTAGCGGGGGGTGATAATGAGCAGTTCTTC. Its protein is CASSQEGLAGGDNEQFF.

The V call is TRBV6-5, the J call TRBJ1-5; D may be TRBD1 (6 bases). Trimming cost V 2 bases and J 2 bases, with 7 bases left between them. The germline V gene encodes CDR1 MNHEY and CDR2 SVGAGI. The CDR3 covers 14 residues. In nucleotides, the CDR3 is TGTGCCAGCAGTTACAACAGGGGCAATCAGCCCCAGCATTTT. Its protein product is CASSYNRGNQPQHF.

The rearrangement uses TRBV11-2 and TRBJ1-6, with unresolved D. Trimming removed 1 base from V and 10 bases from J, with 11 bases in between. In germline, CDR1 is SGHAT, CDR2 FQNNGV. The CDR3 consists of 14 residues. CDR3 sequence: CASSLVKGSSPLHF. CDR3 nucleotides: TGTGCCAGCAGCTTAGTGAAAGGTAGCTCACCCCTCCACTTT.

This sequence joins TRBV5-4 and TRBJ2-5, with D tentatively TRBD2 (5 bases). Between the trimmed V and J ends, which lost 2 bases and 3 bases, there was a span of 8 bases. CDR1 and CDR2 from the germline V gene are SGHNT and YYREEE (reference sequence). CDR3 size: 13 residues. In nucleotides, the CDR3 is TGTGCCAGCAGCTTCATGGGAGAAGAGACCCAGTACTTC. Translation: CASSFMGEETQYF.

The V and J genes are TRBV27 and TRBJ1-2, with TRBD1 matching over 9 bases. CDR1 is MNHEY and CDR2 is SMNVEV in the germline V gene (reference sequence). This CDR3 region has 15 residues. The J segment lost 2 bases and the V segment lost 8 bases, leaving 9 bases of the junction unmatched. The CDR3 DNA follows: TGTGCCAGCCGTCGGGACAGGGCCACCAACTATGGCTACACCTTC. Translated: CASRRDRATNYGYTF.

The chain employs TRBV18 and TRBJ1-5; TRBD1 matches 8 bases. CDR1 and CDR2 from the germline V gene are KGHSH and LQKENI. This CDR3 is 15 amino acids long. The V and J ends lost 5 bases and 0 bases, in that order; junction bases with no gene match: 3. This CDR3 is CASSAGTGSNQPQHF. CDR3 coding DNA: TGTGCCAGCTCAGCCGGGACAGGTAGCAATCAGCCCCAGCATTTT.

The chain employs TRBV7-2 and TRBJ2-1, with 10 positions matching TRBD1. With V trimmed by 5 bases and J by 3 bases, 7 bases remained unmatched. Germline V CDR1 and CDR2: SGHTA, FQGNSA. The CDR3 runs 16 residues. This chain's CDR3 is CASSRRWDRGYNEQFF. The CDR3 nucleotides read TGTGCCAGCAGCCGCAGGTGGGACAGGGGCTACAATGAGCAGTTCTTC.

CDR3 residues: CASSRQNLEAFF. Here the CDR3 DNA reads TGTGCCAGCAGCAGACAGAACCTAGAAGCTTTCTTT. V gene TRBV14 combines with J gene TRBJ1-1; a possible D gene is TRBD1 (5 bases). Germline CDR1 is SGHDN and CDR2 is FVKESK. V lost 5 bases, J lost 8 bases, and 12 bases lay in between. The length of the CDR3 is 12 residues.

The chain carries TRBV18 and TRBJ1-1; 9 bases line up with TRBD1. CDR1 and CDR2 (germline): KGHSH, LQKENI. Unmatched junction bases numbered 3, after V lost 0 bases and J lost 1 base. The CDR3 length is 16 residues. The CDR3 DNA follows: TGTGCCAGCTCACCACCGATGGGACAGGGGAACACTGAAGCTTTCTTT. It is translated as CASSPPMGQGNTEAFF.

This chain joins TRBV18 and TRBJ1-4; 8 nucleotides align to TRBD1. V lost 3 bases to trimming and J lost 3 bases; unmatched junction nucleotides: 3. Germline CDR1 and CDR2: KGHSH and LQKENI. CDR3 length: 15 amino acids. CDR3 loop: CASSPDRGPNEKLFF. The CDR3 DNA follows: TGTGCCAGCTCACCCGACAGGGGCCCTAATGAAAAACTGTTTTTT.

This clone was picked up one time. This chain uses TRBV27 with TRBJ1-1; maybe TRBD1 (5 bases). The CDR3 runs 17 residues. Trimming removed 0 bases from V and 4 bases from J, with 18 bases in between. From germline, CDR1 is MNHEY and CDR2 SMNVEV (reference sequence). The CDR3, as DNA: TGTGCCAGCAGTTTATCTTCTGCGGTAAGGGGAGGCACTGAAGCTTTCTTT. As protein: CASSLSSAVRGGTEAFF.

The chain links TRBV19 to TRBJ2-1; a possible D gene is TRBD2 (6 bases). Germline V gives CDR1 LNHDA, CDR2 SQIVND (reference sequence). V shed 1 base and J shed 8 bases, with 12 bases lying between them. The CDR3 runs to 14 residues. The CDR3 here is CASSIGGDGDEQFF. Here the CDR3 DNA reads TGTGCCAGTAGTATAGGCGGGGACGGCGATGAGCAGTTCTTC.

The chain links TRBV4-1 to TRBJ1-5; D is unresolved. Germline V gene sequence: CDR1 MGHRA, CDR2 YSYEKL. With 4 bases removed from V and 1 base from J, the gap between germline ends came to 11 bases. The CDR3 runs 15 residues. Written as DNA, the CDR3 is TGCGCCAGCAGCCCAGGAAGCATAAGCAATCAGCCCCAGCATTTT. Its translation: CASSPGSISNQPQHF.

This clone showed up just once. J is TRBJ2-2 and V is TRBV6-5, with D possibly being TRBD2 (6 bases). This CDR3 is built from 15 residues. Trimming shortened V by 5 bases and J by 6 bases, and 16 bases separated the two germline ends. CDR1 is MNHEY and CDR2 is SVGAGI in the germline V gene. CDR3 loop: CASSTLGGEAGELFF. The CDR3 coding sequence is TGTGCCAGCAGTACCCTCGGCGGGGAGGCCGGGGAGCTGTTTTTT.

The chain employs TRBV7-9 and TRBJ2-7; D may be TRBD1 (6 bases). The V gene's germline CDR1 is SEHNR and CDR2 FQNEAQ (reference sequence). The CDR3 is 16 amino acids. Deletions cut 0 bases from V and 2 bases from J, with 14 bases between. The CDR3 sequence is CASSLAVGTLAYEQYF. The CDR3 coding sequence is TGTGCCAGCAGCTTAGCGGTCGGGACACTCGCCTACGAGCAGTACTTC.

The chain is built from TRBV19 and TRBJ1-2; D is undetermined. V gave up 6 bases and J gave up 3 bases, with 14 bases separating them. CDR3 length: 14 residues. The V gene's germline CDR1 is LNHDA and CDR2 SQIVND (reference sequence). DNA of the CDR3: TGTGCCAGTAGGGAGGTCGCGGGGTACTATGGCTACACCTTC. Residues: CASREVAGYYGYTF.

V usage is TRBV18 and J usage is TRBJ2-5; 8 bases agree with TRBD1. The germline V gene has CDR1 KGHSH and CDR2 LQKENI. The ends lost 3 bases at V and 4 bases at J; junction bases unmatched: 4. CDR3 length: 14 residues. The CDR3 sequence: CASSPQGQGETQYF. The CDR3 DNA sequence: TGTGCCAGCTCACCTCAAGGACAGGGAGAGACCCAGTACTTC.